This is a list of T cell receptor beta chains from one sample in a study of blood T cell repertoires in COVID-19. Clones were sequenced by immunoSEQ multiplex PCR, and TCRdb holds only the in-frame ones, with some missing. The sample consists of tens of thousands of clones, approximately 78% of them appearing once. The sample comprised peripheral blood. Receptors were obtained from a woman aged 60-75 years with acute or convalescent COVID-19. CDR3s include the opening cysteine and the closing phenylalanine or tryptophan. The order of the fields is D gene, V gene, J gene, clone size, CDR3 protein, CDR3 DNA. A D gene is named only where the DNA matches it firmly. For some rows the clone size is stated as once, few or many, or as a class when expanded; others skip it.

d_call: TRBD1
v_call: TRBV20-1
j_call: TRBJ2-1
clone_size: NA
cdr3_aa: CSASQLWTGYNEQFF
cdr3_nt: TGCAGTGCTAGTCAGTTGTGGACAGGATACAATGAGCAGTTCTTC

d_call: TRBD2
v_call: TRBV6-2/TRBV6-3
j_call: TRBJ2-3
clone_size: few
cdr3_aa: CASSPLAGGTDTQYF
cdr3_nt: TGTGCCAGCAGCCCACTAGCGGGGGGCACAGATACGCAGTATTTT

d_call: TRBD1
v_call: TRBV5-1
j_call: TRBJ1-2
clone_size: NA
cdr3_aa: CASSFQGAYNGYTF
cdr3_nt: TGCGCCAGCAGCTTTCAGGGGGCGTATAACGGCTACACCTTC

d_call: TRBD1
v_call: TRBV19
j_call: TRBJ2-1
clone_size: NA
cdr3_aa: CASSGSTGGGEQFF
cdr3_nt: TGTGCCAGTAGTGGGAGTACAGGGGGCGGTGAGCAGTTCTTC

d_call: NA
v_call: TRBV6-6
j_call: TRBJ1-6
clone_size: many
cdr3_aa: CASSSRSPLHF
cdr3_nt: TGTGCCAGCAGTTCGCGTTCACCCCTCCACTTT

d_call: TRBD1
v_call: TRBV27
j_call: TRBJ1-2
clone_size: NA
cdr3_aa: CASSRGHRDGYTF
cdr3_nt: TGTGCCAGCAGTAGGGGGCATCGGGATGGCTACACCTTC

d_call: TRBD1
v_call: TRBV7-2
j_call: TRBJ2-7
clone_size: NA
cdr3_aa: CASSLGQGAEQYF
cdr3_nt: TGTGCCAGCAGCTTAGGGCAGGGGGCCGAGCAGTACTTC

d_call: NA
v_call: TRBV5-1
j_call: TRBJ1-1
clone_size: NA
cdr3_aa: CASSLGGPANTEAFF
cdr3_nt: TGCGCCAGCAGCCTAGGAGGCCCGGCCAACACTGAAGCTTTCTTT

d_call: NA
v_call: TRBV19
j_call: TRBJ1-1
clone_size: NA
cdr3_aa: CASRESISTEAFF
cdr3_nt: TGTGCCAGCAGGGAATCGATAAGCACTGAAGCTTTCTTT

d_call: TRBD1
v_call: TRBV3-1/TRBV3-2
j_call: TRBJ1-5
clone_size: NA
cdr3_aa: CASRLGQAENQPQHF
cdr3_nt: TGTGCCAGCAGGCTTGGACAGGCTGAAAATCAGCCCCAGCATTTT

d_call: TRBD2
v_call: TRBV3-1/TRBV3-2
j_call: TRBJ2-2
clone_size: NA
cdr3_aa: CAGAGLANTGELFF
cdr3_nt: TGTGCCGGGGCGGGACTAGCGAACACCGGGGAGCTGTTTTTT

d_call: TRBD1
v_call: TRBV7-9
j_call: TRBJ1-5
clone_size: NA
cdr3_aa: CASSLGAGGDQPQHF
cdr3_nt: TGTGCCAGCAGCTTAGGGGCAGGGGGTGATCAGCCCCAGCATTTT